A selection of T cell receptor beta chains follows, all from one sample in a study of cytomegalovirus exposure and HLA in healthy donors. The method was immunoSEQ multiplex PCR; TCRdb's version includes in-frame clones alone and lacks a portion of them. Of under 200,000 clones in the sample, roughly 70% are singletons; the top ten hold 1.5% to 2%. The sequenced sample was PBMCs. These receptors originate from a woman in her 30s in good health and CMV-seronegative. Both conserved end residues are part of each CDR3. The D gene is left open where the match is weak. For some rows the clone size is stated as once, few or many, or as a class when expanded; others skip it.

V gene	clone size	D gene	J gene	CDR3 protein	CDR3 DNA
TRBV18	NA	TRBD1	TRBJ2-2	CATPRQGADTGELFF	TGTGCCACCCCCCGACAGGGGGCGGACACCGGGGAGCTGTTTTTT
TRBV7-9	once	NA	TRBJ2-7	CASSSAYEQYF	TGTGCCAGCAGCTCAGCCTACGAGCAGTACTTC
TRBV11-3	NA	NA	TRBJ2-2	CASSPRTGELFF	TGTGCCAGCAGCCCTCGTACCGGGGAGTTGTTTTTT
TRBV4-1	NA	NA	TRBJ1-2	CASSQGRGGAGYTF	TGCGCCAGCAGCCAAGGTAGGGGAGGGGCTGGCTACACCTTC
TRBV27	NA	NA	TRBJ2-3	CASSSLHTQYF	TGTGCCAGCAGTTCCCTCCATACGCAGTATTTT
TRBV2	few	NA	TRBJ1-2	CASSEVSAGGYTF	TGTGCCAGCAGTGAGGTCAGCGCGGGGGGCTACACCTTC
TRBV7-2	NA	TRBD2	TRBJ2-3	CASSLVPLGLAGRTDTQYF	TGTGCCAGCAGCTTAGTACCCCTTGGGCTAGCGGGACGGACAGATACGCAGTATTTT
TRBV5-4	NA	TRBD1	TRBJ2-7	CASSPGQGKGGYEQYF	TGTGCCAGCAGCCCGGGACAGGGGAAGGGTGGGTACGAGCAGTACTTC
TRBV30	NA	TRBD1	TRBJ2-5	CAADRGMLQETQYF	TGTGCCGCGGACAGGGGGATGCTCCAAGAGACCCAGTACTTC
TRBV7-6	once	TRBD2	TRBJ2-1	CASSYHGGAGNEQFF	TGTGCCAGCAGCTACCACGGGGGGGCGGGGAATGAGCAGTTCTTC
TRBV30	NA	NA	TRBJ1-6	CAWSLDGVGNSPLHF	TGTGCCTGGAGCCTGGACGGGGTCGGAAATTCACCCCTCCACTTT
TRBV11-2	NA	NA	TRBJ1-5	CASSKDRNSNQPQHF	TGTGCCAGCAGCAAGGACAGAAATAGCAATCAGCCCCAGCATTTT
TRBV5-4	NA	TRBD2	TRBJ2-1	CASSYGTSGVYEQFF	TGTGCCAGCAGCTACGGGACTAGCGGGGTCTATGAGCAGTTCTTC
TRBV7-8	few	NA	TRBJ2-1	CASSKAQGSGEQFF	TGTGCCAGCAGCAAAGCACAGGGTTCTGGTGAGCAGTTCTTC
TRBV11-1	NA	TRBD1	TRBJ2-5	CASSFNAPGQGWETQYF	TGTGCCAGCAGTTTTAATGCCCCGGGACAGGGATGGGAGACCCAGTACTTC
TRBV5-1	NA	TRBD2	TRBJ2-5	CASRRTSGQETQYF	TGCGCCAGCAGAAGGACTAGCGGCCAAGAGACCCAGTACTTC
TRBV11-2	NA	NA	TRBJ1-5	CASSLGTGNQPQHF	TGTGCCAGCAGCTTAGGGACAGGCAATCAGCCCCAGCATTTT
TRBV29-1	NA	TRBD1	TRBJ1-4	CIPLGTDNEKLFF	TGCATCCCCCTGGGGACAGATAATGAAAAACTGTTTTTT
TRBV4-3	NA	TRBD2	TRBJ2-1	CASSQGPLAGLNEQFF	TGCGCCAGCAGCCAAGGCCCCCTAGCGGGTCTCAATGAGCAGTTCTTC
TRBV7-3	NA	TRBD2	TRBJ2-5	CASSRGLAGEQETQYF	TGTGCCAGCAGCAGAGGACTAGCGGGAGAGCAAGAGACCCAGTACTTC
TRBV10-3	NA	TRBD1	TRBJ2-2	CAISPTGQITGELFF	TGTGCCATCAGTCCTACGGGACAGATAACCGGGGAGCTGTTTTTT
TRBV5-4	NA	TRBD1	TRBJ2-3	CASSVRPGQGAGDTQYF	TGTGCCAGCAGCGTAAGACCGGGACAGGGGGCAGGGGATACGCAGTATTTT
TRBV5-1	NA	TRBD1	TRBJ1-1	CASSSGGTEAFF	TGCGCCAGCAGCTCAGGGGGCACTGAAGCTTTCTTT
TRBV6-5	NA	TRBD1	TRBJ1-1	CASSEDRVNTEAFF	TGTGCCAGCAGTGAGGACAGGGTGAACACTGAAGCTTTCTTT
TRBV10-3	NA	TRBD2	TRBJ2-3	CAISVLAGGADTQYF	TGTGCCATCAGTGTTCTAGCGGGTGGTGCAGATACGCAGTATTTT
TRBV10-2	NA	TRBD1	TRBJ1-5	CASSETGGGDQPQHF	TGCGCCAGCAGTGAAACAGGGGGCGGGGATCAGCCCCAGCATTTT